This TCR beta chain was recovered during a study of blood T cell repertoires in COVID-19 (dated by TCRdb to 2018 to 2020). General notes on the study: Collaborator samples came from the United States, Italy and Spain and covered acute and convalescent phases of COVID-19. The prospective study material was composed of cDNA or gDNA derived from T cells, B-cell-depleted T cells, or PBMCs. Deeply sampled blood TCRbeta repertoires from subjects exposed to, actively infected with, or recovered from COVID-19 were included in the dataset. The repertoires were released in a freely available public database meant as a resource for research on the immune response to SARS-CoV-2. Samples came from the ongoing ImmuneRACE study (first 160 participants) plus 1,254 subjects from 6 global collaborators. Nearly every sample came with metadata listing a de-identified subject ID, COVID-19 status, age in years and sex. Where available, HLA class I and class II types were taken from metadata supplied by the sample provider and were not determined by assay-based typing. Points the paper makes about the study in general: The quantity of clinical and demographic metadata differed by source and by participant and was supplied without curation.

The immunoSEQ Assay, a bias-controlled multiplex PCR, was used to amplify TCRbeta CDR3 regions from genomic DNA. Regarding the original processing steps: The number of nucleated cells in each sample was estimated by amplification of reference gene primers within the assay. Sequence reads were collapsed and filtered to measure the absolute abundance of every unique TCRbeta CDR3 rearrangement. Productive Simpson clonality was computed per sample as the square root of Simpson's diversity index over productive rearrangements. The immuneACCESS repertoire file appears here via TCRdb, limited to in-frame rearrangements. These files lack a portion of the clones; in checked studies, under half of the deficit traces to unresolved V genes, and the cause of the others is not known. The V and J calls and clone size come from that table; D and trimming were worked out from the DNA. The sample table lists approximately 300,000 clones, approximately 92% of them with a count of one. In total, the top ten clones hold around a sixth of the sample.

In the prospective study, participants were about 18 to 89 years old, resided in 20 to 30 geographic areas of the United States, and were enrolled through a virtual design. Cohort assignment in the prospective study relied on participant-reported clinical history from a screening survey and a study questionnaire. Recovered participants in ImmuneRACE Cohort 3 were defined by two consecutive negative NP/OP PCR tests, clearance by a healthcare professional, or resolution of symptoms. In the prospective study, mobile phlebotomists collected whole blood, serum and a nasopharyngeal or oropharyngeal swab from each participant. Prospective study participants could optionally give additional blood draws and questionnaires over a roughly 2-month period. Before DNA extraction, blood samples from the prospective study were shipped at room temperature or frozen. This clone has a single count. This clone's antigen is unknown. Per-base qualities were not stored, and no clone one base away is much larger.

Trimming leaves V shorter by 4 bases and J shorter by 9 bases, with the junction holding 9 bases beyond the gene matches. The germline V gene (reference sequence) sets CDR1 to LGHDT and CDR2 to YNNKEL. The CDR3 goes from the cysteine to the phenylalanine over 15 residues. Only the CDR3 portion is preserved as DNA: 45 bases, with reading frame beginning at the first base. Sequencing was done on a sample of PBMCs or T cells enriched from blood (not recorded which). This chain is built from TRBV3-1 (or the pseudogene TRBV3-2) and TRBJ1-6; 7 central bases correspond to TRBD1. This clonotype was obtained from a woman in her twenties or thirties who had recovered from COVID-19. The CDR3 protein sequence reads: CASSPWDSEFSPLHF. The base sequence is TGTGCCAGCAGCCCCTGGGACAGTGAATTTTCACCCCTCCACTTT.